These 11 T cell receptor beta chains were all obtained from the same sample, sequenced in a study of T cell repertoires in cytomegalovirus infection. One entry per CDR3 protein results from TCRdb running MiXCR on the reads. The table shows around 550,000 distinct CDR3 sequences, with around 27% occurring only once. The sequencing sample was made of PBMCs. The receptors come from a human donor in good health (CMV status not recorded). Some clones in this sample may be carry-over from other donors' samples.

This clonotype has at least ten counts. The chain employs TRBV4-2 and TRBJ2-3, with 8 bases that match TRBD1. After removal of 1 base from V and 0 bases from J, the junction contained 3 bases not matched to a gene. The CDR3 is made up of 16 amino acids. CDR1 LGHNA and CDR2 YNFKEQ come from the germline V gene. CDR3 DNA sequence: TGTGCCAGCAGCCAAGGGACAGGGACGAGCACAGATACGCAGTATTTT. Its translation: CASSQGTGTSTDTQYF.

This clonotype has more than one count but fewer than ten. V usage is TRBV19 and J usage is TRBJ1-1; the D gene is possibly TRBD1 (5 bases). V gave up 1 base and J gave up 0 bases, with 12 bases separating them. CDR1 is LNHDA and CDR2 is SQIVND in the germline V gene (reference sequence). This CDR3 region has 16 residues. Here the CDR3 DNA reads TGTGCCAGTAGTATAGCCTCGGGGCAGCTGAACACTGAAGCTTTCTTT. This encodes CASSIASGQLNTEAFF.

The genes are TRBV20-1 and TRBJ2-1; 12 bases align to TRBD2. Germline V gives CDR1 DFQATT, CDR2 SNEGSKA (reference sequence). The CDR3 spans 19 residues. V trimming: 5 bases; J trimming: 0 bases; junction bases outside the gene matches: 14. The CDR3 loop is CSASPMGLAGPSSYNEQFF. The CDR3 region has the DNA TGCAGTGCTTCCCCTATGGGACTAGCGGGTCCCTCCTCCTACAATGAGCAGTTCTTC.

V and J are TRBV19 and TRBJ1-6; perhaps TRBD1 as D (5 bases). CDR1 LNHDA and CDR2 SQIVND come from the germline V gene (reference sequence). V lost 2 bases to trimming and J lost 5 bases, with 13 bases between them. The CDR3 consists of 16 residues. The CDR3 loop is CASSILGAADNSPLHF. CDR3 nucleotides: TGTGCCAGTAGTATATTAGGGGCGGCGGATAATTCACCCCTCCACTTT. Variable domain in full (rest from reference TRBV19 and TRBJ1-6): DGGITQSPKYLFRKEGQNVTLSCEQNLNHDAMYWYRQDPGQGLRLIYYSQIVNDFQKGDIAEGYSVSREKKESFPLTVTSAQKNPTAFYLCASSILGAADNSPLHFGNGTRLTVT.

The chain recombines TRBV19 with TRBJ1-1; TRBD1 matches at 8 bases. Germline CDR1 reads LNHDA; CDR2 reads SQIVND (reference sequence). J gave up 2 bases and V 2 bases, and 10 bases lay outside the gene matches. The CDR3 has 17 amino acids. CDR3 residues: CASSIRTGSTSNTEAFF. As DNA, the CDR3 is TGTGCCAGTAGTATAAGGACAGGGAGTACCTCAAACACTGAAGCTTTCTTT.

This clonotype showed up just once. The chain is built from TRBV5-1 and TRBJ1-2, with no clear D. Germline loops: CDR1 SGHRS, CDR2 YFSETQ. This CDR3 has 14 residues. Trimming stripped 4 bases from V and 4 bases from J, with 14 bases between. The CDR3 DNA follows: TGCGCCAGCAGCGAACTGCCGGGAACCTATGGCTACACCTTC. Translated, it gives CASSELPGTYGYTF.

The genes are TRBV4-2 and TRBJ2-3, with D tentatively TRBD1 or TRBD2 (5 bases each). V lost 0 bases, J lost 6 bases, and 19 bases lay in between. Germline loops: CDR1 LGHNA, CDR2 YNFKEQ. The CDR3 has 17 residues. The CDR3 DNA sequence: TGTGCCAGCAGCCAAGACGGGGACGGCCAACCCGAGGATACGCAGTATTTT. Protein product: CASSQDGDGQPEDTQYF.

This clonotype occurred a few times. CDR3: CASSLTGADSPLHF. CDR3 sequence (DNA): TGTGCCAGCAGCTTGACAGGGGCGGATTCACCCCTCCACTTT. The chain carries TRBV7-2 and TRBJ1-6; 8 bases fit TRBD1. V lost 3 bases and J lost 8; bases outside the gene matches: 3. The length of the CDR3 is 14 residues. Germline V CDR1 and CDR2: SGHTA, FQGNSA.

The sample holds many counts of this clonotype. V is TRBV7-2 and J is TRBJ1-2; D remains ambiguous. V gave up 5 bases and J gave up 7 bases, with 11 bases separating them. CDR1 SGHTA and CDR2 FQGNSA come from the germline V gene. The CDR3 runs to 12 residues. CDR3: CASSREWSGYTF. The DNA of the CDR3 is TGTGCCAGCAGCCGGGAATGGAGTGGCTACACCTTC.

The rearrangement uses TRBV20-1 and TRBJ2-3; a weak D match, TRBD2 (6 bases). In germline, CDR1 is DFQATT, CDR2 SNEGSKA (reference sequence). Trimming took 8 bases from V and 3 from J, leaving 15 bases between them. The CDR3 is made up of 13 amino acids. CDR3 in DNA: TGCAGTCCGAAGGTGGGGGGAACAGATACGCAGTATTTT. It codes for CSPKVGGTDTQYF.

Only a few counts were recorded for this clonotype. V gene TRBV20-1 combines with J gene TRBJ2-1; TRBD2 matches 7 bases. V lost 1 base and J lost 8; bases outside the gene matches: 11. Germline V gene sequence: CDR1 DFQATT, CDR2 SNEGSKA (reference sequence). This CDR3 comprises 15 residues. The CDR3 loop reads CSARGAGVKRYEQFF. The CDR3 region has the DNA TGCAGTGCTAGAGGGGCGGGAGTAAAAAGGTATGAGCAGTTCTTC.